The clone carrying this T cell receptor (beta chain) has just one count. The data are from a study of blood T cell repertoires in COVID-19. Overall study: Sites across the United States, Italy and Spain contributed samples from acute and convalescent COVID-19. PBMCs, B-cell-depleted T cells, or T cells were the source of the cDNA or gDNA that made up the material.

Sequenced by immunoSEQ multiplex PCR; TCRdb stores in-frame clones only, minus some. Here the sample spans approximately 300,000 clones, 80% to 90% being singletons. This CDR3 is 15 amino acids long. Germline-derived CDR1 and CDR2 are SGHNT and YENEEA. Trimming shortened V by 5 bases and J by 6 bases, and 20 bases separated the two germline ends. This receptor was obtained from a man between 18 and 29 years old who had recovered from COVID-19. Material: peripheral blood. This chain uses TRBV11-3 with TRBJ2-7, with D tentatively TRBD2 (5 bases). The chain's CDR3 is CASSPDSAEGSEQYF. In DNA form, the CDR3 reads TGTGCCAGCAGCCCCGACTCGGCCGAGGGTAGCGAGCAGTACTTC.